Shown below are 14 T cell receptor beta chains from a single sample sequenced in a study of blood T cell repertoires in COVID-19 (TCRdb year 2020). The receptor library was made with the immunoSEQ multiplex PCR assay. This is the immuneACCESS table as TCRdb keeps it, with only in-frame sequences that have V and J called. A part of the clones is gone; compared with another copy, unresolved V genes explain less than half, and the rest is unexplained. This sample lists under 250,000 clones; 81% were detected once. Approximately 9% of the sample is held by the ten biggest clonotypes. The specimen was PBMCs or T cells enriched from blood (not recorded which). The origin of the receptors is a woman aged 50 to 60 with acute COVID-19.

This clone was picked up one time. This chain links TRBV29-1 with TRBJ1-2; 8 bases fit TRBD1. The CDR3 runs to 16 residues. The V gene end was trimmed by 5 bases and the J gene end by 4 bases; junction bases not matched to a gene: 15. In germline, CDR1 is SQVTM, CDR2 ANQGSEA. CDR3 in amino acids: CSVPQSRDRSTYGYTF. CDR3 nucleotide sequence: TGCAGCGTTCCCCAAAGTCGGGACAGGTCGACCTATGGCTACACCTTC.

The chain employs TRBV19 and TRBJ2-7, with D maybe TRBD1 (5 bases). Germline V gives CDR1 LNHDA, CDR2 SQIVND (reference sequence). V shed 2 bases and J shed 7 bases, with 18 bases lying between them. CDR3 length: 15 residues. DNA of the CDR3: TGTGCCAGTAGTATACAGGGAAGGTTACATGGGGAGCAGTACTTC. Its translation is CASSIQGRLHGEQYF. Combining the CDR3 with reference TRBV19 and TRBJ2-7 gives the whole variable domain DGGITQSPKYLFRKEGQNVTLSCEQNLNHDAMYWYRQDPGQGLRLIYYSQIVNDFQKGDIAEGYSVSREKKESFPLTVTSAQKNPTAFYLCASSIQGRLHGEQYFGPGTRLTVT.

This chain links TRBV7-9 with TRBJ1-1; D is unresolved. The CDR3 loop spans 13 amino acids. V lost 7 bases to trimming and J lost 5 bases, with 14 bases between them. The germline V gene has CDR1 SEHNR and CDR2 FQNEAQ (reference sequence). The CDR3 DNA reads TGTGCCAGCACCCCCTCGGGTAGGACTGAAGCTTTCTTT. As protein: CASTPSGRTEAFF.

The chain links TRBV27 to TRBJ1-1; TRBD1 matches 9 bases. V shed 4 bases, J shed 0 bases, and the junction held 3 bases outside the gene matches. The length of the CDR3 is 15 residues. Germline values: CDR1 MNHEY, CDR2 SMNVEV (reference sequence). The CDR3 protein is CASSWDRAMNTEAFF. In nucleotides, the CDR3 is TGTGCCAGCAGTTGGGACAGGGCAATGAACACTGAAGCTTTCTTT.

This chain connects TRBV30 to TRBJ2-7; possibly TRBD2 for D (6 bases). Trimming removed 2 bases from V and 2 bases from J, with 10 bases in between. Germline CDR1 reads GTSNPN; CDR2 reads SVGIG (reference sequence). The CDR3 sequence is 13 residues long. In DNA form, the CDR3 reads TGTGCCTGGAGTAGGGGAGGACCCTACGAGCAGTACTTC. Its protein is CAWSRGGPYEQYF.

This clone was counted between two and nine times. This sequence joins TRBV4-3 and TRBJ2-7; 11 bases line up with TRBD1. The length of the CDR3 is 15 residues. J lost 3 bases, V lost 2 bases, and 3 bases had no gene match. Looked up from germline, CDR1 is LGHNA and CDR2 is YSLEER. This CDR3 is CASSQTGTGGYEQYF. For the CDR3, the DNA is TGCGCCAGCAGCCAAACCGGGACAGGGGGCTACGAGCAGTACTTC.

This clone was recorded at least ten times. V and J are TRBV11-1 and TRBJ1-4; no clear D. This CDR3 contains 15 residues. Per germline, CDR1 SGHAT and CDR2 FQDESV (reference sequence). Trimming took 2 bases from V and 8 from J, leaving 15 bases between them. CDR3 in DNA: TGTGCCAGCAGCTTACGAGAGGGAGTGAGCGAAAAACTGTTTTTT. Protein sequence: CASSLREGVSEKLFF.

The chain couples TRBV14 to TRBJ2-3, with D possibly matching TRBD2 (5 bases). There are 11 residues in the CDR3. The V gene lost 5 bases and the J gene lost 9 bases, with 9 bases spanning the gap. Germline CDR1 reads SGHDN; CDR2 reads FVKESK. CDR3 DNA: TGTGCCAGCAGCATCGGGGAGACGCAGTATTTT. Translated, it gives CASSIGETQYF.

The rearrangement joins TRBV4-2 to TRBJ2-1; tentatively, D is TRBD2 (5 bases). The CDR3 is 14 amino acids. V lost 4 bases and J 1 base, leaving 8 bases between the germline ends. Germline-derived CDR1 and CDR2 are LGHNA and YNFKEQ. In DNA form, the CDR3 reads TGTGCCAGCAGCCTACCGGGGTCCTACAATGAGCAGTTCTTC. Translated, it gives CASSLPGSYNEQFF.

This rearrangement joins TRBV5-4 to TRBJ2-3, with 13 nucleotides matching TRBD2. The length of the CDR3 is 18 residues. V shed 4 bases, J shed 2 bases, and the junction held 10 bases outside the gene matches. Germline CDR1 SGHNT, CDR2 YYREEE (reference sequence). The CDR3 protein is CASSMRRLAGGPTDTQYF. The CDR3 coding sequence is TGTGCCAGCAGCATGAGGAGACTAGCGGGAGGTCCCACAGATACGCAGTATTTT.

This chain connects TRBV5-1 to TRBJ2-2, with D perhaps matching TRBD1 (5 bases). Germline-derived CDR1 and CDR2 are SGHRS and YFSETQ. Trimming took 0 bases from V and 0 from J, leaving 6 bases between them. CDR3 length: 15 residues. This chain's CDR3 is CASSLDRTNTGELFF. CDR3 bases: TGCGCCAGCAGCTTGGACAGGACGAACACCGGGGAGCTGTTTTTT. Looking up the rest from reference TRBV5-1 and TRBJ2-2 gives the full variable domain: KAGVTQTPRYLIKTRGQQVTLSCSPISGHRSVSWYQQTPGQGLQFLFEYFSETQRNKGNFPGRFSGRQFSNSRSEMNVSTLELGDSALYLCASSLDRTNTGELFFGEGSRLTVL.

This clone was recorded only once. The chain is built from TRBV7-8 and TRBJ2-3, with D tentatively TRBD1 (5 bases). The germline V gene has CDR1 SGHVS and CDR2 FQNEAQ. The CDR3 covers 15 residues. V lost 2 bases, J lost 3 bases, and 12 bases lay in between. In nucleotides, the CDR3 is TGTGCCAGCAGCTTAAGGCAGGGCACGACAGATACGCAGTATTTT. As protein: CASSLRQGTTDTQYF.

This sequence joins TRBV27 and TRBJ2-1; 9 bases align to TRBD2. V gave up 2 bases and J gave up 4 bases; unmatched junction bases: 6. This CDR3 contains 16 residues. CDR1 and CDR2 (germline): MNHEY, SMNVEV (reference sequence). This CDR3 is CASSLGASGTYNEQFF. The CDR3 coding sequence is TGTGCCAGCAGTTTAGGCGCTAGCGGGACTTACAATGAGCAGTTCTTC.

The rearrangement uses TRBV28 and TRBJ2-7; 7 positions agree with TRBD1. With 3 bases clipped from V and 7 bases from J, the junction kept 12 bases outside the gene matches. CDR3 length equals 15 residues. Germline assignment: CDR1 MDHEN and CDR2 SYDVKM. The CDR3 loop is CASSLLRSGGPEQYF. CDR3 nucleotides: TGTGCCAGCAGTTTGCTAAGGTCAGGGGGTCCGGAGCAGTACTTC.